This record concerns one T cell receptor (beta chain) sequence. The target antigen is unknown. This may be a read error, as it is one base from a much larger clone. Attachment of unique molecular identifiers was made to individual cDNA molecules. A single record per CDR3 protein comes from TCRdb applying MiXCR to the 5' RACE reads. The table records 30,000 to 45,000 distinct CDR3 sequences, 5% to 6.5% of them present only once. This sample was taken from a study of early T cells in non-severe SARS-CoV-2 infection. Study context: The authors sequenced bulk RNA from unsorted whole blood, leaving chains unpaired. Regarding the study as a whole: VDJdb matching, biased toward anti-spike CD8 responses, missed private and CD4 specificities.

The V end was cut by 1 base, the J end by 5 bases, with 8 bases between. CDR1 SEHNR and CDR2 FQNEAQ come from the germline V gene (reference sequence). The length of the CDR3 is 14 residues. The clonotype originates from an adult who was a healthcare worker with PCR-confirmed SARS-CoV-2 infection or an uninfected control (not recorded which). The chain links TRBV7-9 to TRBJ1-4; D is ambiguous. The sequenced material came from whole blood. The CDR3 region has the DNA TGTGCCAGCAGCTTAGGCAGACAAAATGAAAAACTGTTTTTT. It specifies CASSLGRQNEKLFF.